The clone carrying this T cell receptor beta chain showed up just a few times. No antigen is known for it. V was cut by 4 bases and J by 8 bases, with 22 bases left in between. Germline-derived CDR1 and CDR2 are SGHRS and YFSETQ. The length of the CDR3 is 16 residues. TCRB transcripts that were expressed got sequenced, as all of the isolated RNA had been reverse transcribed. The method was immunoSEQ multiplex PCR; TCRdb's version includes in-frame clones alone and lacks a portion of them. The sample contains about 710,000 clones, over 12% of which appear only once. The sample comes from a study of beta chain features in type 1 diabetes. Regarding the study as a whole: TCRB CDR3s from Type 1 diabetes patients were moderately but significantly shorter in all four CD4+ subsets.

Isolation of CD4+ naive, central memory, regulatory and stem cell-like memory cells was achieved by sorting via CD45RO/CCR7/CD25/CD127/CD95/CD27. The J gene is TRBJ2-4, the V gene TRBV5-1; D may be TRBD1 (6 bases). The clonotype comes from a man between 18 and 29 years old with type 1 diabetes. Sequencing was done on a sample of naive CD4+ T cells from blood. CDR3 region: CASSKSGDGPGDIQYF. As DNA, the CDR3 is TGCGCCAGCAGCAAATCAGGGGACGGCCCAGGGGACATTCAGTACTTC.